Each of the 12 T cell receptor beta chains below was sequenced from the same sample in a study of cytomegalovirus exposure and HLA in healthy donors. Profiled with immunoSEQ multiplex PCR; TCRdb holds only in-frame clones, not every one. The table lists around 250,000 clones, around 90% of them singletons, with approximately 3% in the top ten. Specimen: PBMCs. All receptors derive from a woman in her 30s in good health and CMV-seronegative.

J is TRBJ1-4 and V is TRBV11-3; no reliable D call. The CDR3 runs to 15 residues. Trimming cost V 5 bases and J 0 bases, with 10 bases left between them. From germline, CDR1 is SGHNT and CDR2 YENEEA. The CDR3 sequence: CASSPRTPTNEKLFF. For the CDR3, the DNA is TGTGCCAGCAGCCCAAGGACCCCAACTAATGAAAAACTGTTTTTT.

The chain links TRBV7-3 to TRBJ2-3, with D unresolved. Per germline, CDR1 SGHTA and CDR2 FQGTGA. This CDR3 is built from 14 residues. V was shortened by 1 base and J by 1 base, with 6 bases between the two germline ends. DNA of the CDR3: TGTGCCAGCAGCTTAAGGCTCGGCACAGATACGCAGTATTTT. This codes for CASSLRLGTDTQYF.

In its sample, this clone was seen once. V and J are TRBV21-1 and TRBJ2-1; the listed D gene, TRBD2, was not tested against the DNA. TRBV21-1 counts as a pseudogene. The CDR3 covers 14 residues. The CDR3: CASSKGLASNEQFF. DNA of the CDR3: TGTGCCAGCAGCAAAGGGCTAGCGTCCAATGAGCAGTTCTTC.

This sequence joins TRBV6-1 and TRBJ2-7; D not certain. Germline CDR1 and CDR2: MNHNS and SASEGT. The V gene lost 2 bases and the J gene lost 4 bases, with 9 bases spanning the gap. The CDR3 contains 13 residues. The CDR3 loop reads CASSEQDGYEQYF. The DNA for the CDR3 is TGTGCCAGCAGTGAACAAGACGGATACGAGCAGTACTTC.

The chain uses TRBV19 and TRBJ1-1, with D unresolved. This CDR3 comprises 13 residues. V was cut by 5 bases and J by 0 bases, with 7 bases left in between. Germline V gives CDR1 LNHDA, CDR2 SQIVND (reference sequence). CDR3 sequence: CASSEGLNTEAFF. The CDR3 DNA sequence: TGTGCCAGTAGTGAAGGACTGAACACTGAAGCTTTCTTT. Full variable domain (missing parts from reference TRBV19 and TRBJ1-1): DGGITQSPKYLFRKEGQNVTLSCEQNLNHDAMYWYRQDPGQGLRLIYYSQIVNDFQKGDIAEGYSVSREKKESFPLTVTSAQKNPTAFYLCASSEGLNTEAFFGQGTRLTVV.

The chain employs TRBV12-5 and TRBJ2-4; 12 bases are shared with TRBD2. CDR1 is LGHNT and CDR2 is FRNRAP in the germline V gene. The CDR3 has 17 residues. The V segment lost 1 base and the J segment 7 bases; nucleotides outside the gene matches: 8. The CDR3 region is CASGLERTSGEFNIQYF. CDR3 in DNA: TGTGCTAGTGGTTTGGAACGGACTAGCGGGGAGTTTAACATTCAGTACTTC. The full variable domain, rest sourced from reference TRBV12-5 and TRBJ2-4, is DARVTQTPRHKVTEMGQEVTMRCQPILGHNTVFWYRQTMMQGLELLAYFRNRAPLDDSGMPKDRFSAEMPDATLATLKIQPSEPRDSAVYFCASGLERTSGEFNIQYFGAGTRLSVL.

The chain uses TRBV7-6 and TRBJ1-1; maybe TRBD1 (5 bases). The CDR3 has 16 residues. The ends were cut back, 6 bases at V and 0 bases at J, with 17 bases in the middle. Per germline, CDR1 SGHVS and CDR2 FNYEAQ. The CDR3 coding sequence is TGTGCCAGCAGTCCGCGGGGGAACGAAATGAACACTGAAGCTTTCTTT. Translating it yields CASSPRGNEMNTEAFF.

This chain joins TRBV6-6 and TRBJ2-7; 10 bases are shared with TRBD2. V was pared by 6 bases and J by 1 base, with 6 bases of the junction left unmatched. Germline assignment: CDR1 MNHNY and CDR2 SVGAGI (reference sequence). This CDR3 has 15 amino acids. The CDR3 sequence is CASRASGSGSYEQYF. The DNA of the CDR3 is TGTGCCAGCAGAGCTAGCGGGAGCGGGTCCTACGAGCAGTACTTC.

This clone came up once. The J gene is TRBJ2-7, the V gene TRBV9; 9 nucleotides align to TRBD1. J was trimmed by 5 bases and V by 8 bases; bases with no gene match: 14. The germline CDR1 and CDR2 sequences are SGDLS and YYNGEE. There are 15 residues in the CDR3. The CDR3 sequence is CASRLPRDRVHEQYF. DNA of the CDR3: TGTGCCAGTCGGCTCCCCCGGGACAGGGTCCACGAGCAGTACTTC.

The chain couples TRBV7-9 to TRBJ2-3; 9 nucleotides agree with TRBD2. The trim removed 2 bases at V and 5 bases at J, leaving 11 bases unmatched. CDR1 and CDR2 (germline): SEHNR, FQNEAQ (reference sequence). The CDR3 consists of 17 residues. The CDR3 spells CASSLPPSGRRGDTQYF. Here the CDR3 DNA reads TGTGCCAGCAGCTTACCCCCGAGCGGGAGGCGAGGAGATACGCAGTATTTT.

CDR3: CASSSGHYSNQPQHF. The CDR3 DNA is TGTGCCAGCAGCTCTGGACATTATAGCAATCAGCCCCAGCATTTT. The V call is TRBV7-9, the J call TRBJ1-5, with D perhaps matching TRBD1 (5 bases). CDR3 size: 15 residues. The V gene lost 4 bases and the J gene lost 0 bases, with 10 bases spanning the gap. Per the germline V gene, CDR1 is SEHNR and CDR2 is FQNEAQ (reference sequence).

This clone was counted a few times. The rearrangement joins TRBV30 to TRBJ1-1, with a tentative D call TRBD1 (5 bases). The germline V gene has CDR1 GTSNPN and CDR2 SVGIG (reference sequence). The CDR3 is 14 amino acids. V was cut by 8 bases and J by 1 base, with 17 bases left in between. CDR3 DNA: TGTGCCGGGGACCCCGGGGTACAGAACACTGAAGCTTTCTTT. Translating gives CAGDPGVQNTEAFF.